The 25 T cell receptor beta chains below all came from one sample that was sequenced in a study of T cell repertoires in cytomegalovirus infection. For these TCRs, the target antigens are not known. Via MiXCR, TCRdb re-called the reads, giving one row per CDR3 protein. The table lists around 120,000 distinct CDR3 sequences, about 24% of them singletons. The sample consisted of PBMCs, sequenced either directly or after in vitro stimulation (not recorded which). These receptors originate from a human donor in good health (CMV status not recorded). Some clones in this sample may be carry-over from other donors' samples.

This clonotype was detected only a few times. The V and J genes are TRBV2 and TRBJ1-5; D is undetermined. V was cut by 4 bases and J by 3 bases, with 4 bases left in between. CDR3 length: 12 residues. CDR1 SNHLY and CDR2 FYNNEI come from the germline V gene. As DNA, the CDR3 is TGTGCCAGCAGTGCAGTCAATCAGCCCCAGCATTTT. Its protein is CASSAVNQPQHF.

This chain joins TRBV5-1 and TRBJ2-5; possible D gene TRBD1, 6 bases. This CDR3 is built from 15 residues. Looked up from germline, CDR1 is SGHRS and CDR2 is YFSETQ. The V gene lost 4 bases and the J gene lost 5 bases, with 18 bases spanning the gap. The CDR3 DNA reads TGCGCCAGCAGCCCGCCAACAGGGCTGGGGGAGACCCAGTACTTC. It codes for CASSPPTGLGETQYF.

The rearrangement links TRBV24-1 to TRBJ2-2; D not certain. CDR3 length: 16 residues. Germline V gene lookup returns CDR1 KGHDR and CDR2 SFDVKD. Trimming left V 0 bases short and J 7 bases short, with 14 bases between. Here the CDR3 DNA reads TGTGCCACCAGTGATTTGGGAGCCCAGGCACGCGGGGAGCTGTTTTTT. Translation: CATSDLGAQARGELFF.

This clonotype was counted a single time. The gene calls are TRBV4-3 and TRBJ1-4, with TRBD1 identical over 7 bases. Germline V gives CDR1 LGHNA, CDR2 YSLEER. The CDR3 contains 14 residues. The junction had 8 bases not matched to a gene; V was cut back by 3 bases and J by 10 bases. CDR3 sequence: CASSQTGQAPKLFF. CDR3 coding DNA: TGCGCCAGCAGCCAGACCGGACAGGCCCCAAAACTGTTTTTT.

In its sample, this clonotype was seen many times. The gene calls are TRBV6-2 or TRBV6-3 and TRBJ1-2; no firm D call. CDR1 and CDR2 from the germline V gene are MNHEY and SVGEGT. The germline V and J ends were trimmed by 4 bases and 2 bases, with 8 bases remaining between them. The CDR3 loop spans 13 amino acids. For the CDR3, the DNA is TGTGCCAGCAGTTTCGGACGGAACTATGGCTACACCTTC. This translates into CASSFGRNYGYTF.

V usage is TRBV6-5 and J usage is TRBJ1-3; a possible D gene is TRBD1 (5 bases). The CDR3 is 15 amino acids. Trimming left V 0 bases short and J 4 bases short, with 10 bases between. From germline, CDR1 is MNHEY and CDR2 SVGAGI. CDR3 DNA: TGTGCCAGCAGTTACTCGTCCGGGGCCGGAAACACCATATATTTT. It is translated as CASSYSSGAGNTIYF.

The sample holds a few counts of this clonotype. This sequence joins TRBV6-2 or TRBV6-3 and TRBJ1-2; possibly TRBD1 for D (5 bases). V was trimmed by 6 bases and J by 6 bases, leaving 14 bases between them. The CDR3 covers 13 residues. From germline, CDR1 is MNHEY and CDR2 SVGEGT. The CDR3 region has the DNA TGTGCCAGCAGGAGCGGACAAGATAATGGCTACACCTTC. Translating it yields CASRSGQDNGYTF.

V and J are TRBV9 and TRBJ1-4; no definite D call. CDR1 and CDR2 (germline): SGDLS, YYNGEE. The CDR3 runs to 15 residues. V lost 0 bases and J lost 0, with 6 bases in between. CDR3 region: CASSVGAATNEKLFF. The DNA of the CDR3 is TGTGCCAGCAGCGTAGGGGCCGCAACTAATGAAAAACTGTTTTTT.

The chain carries TRBV12-3 or TRBV12-4 and TRBJ2-5; D ambiguous. The ends were cut back, 3 bases at V and 4 bases at J, with 9 bases in the middle. This CDR3 spans 13 amino acids. CDR3 protein: CASSFVGRETQYF. CDR3 sequence (DNA): TGTGCCAGCAGTTTCGTGGGTCGAGAGACCCAGTACTTC.

V and J are TRBV3-1 and TRBJ2-5, with 11 positions matching TRBD2. Germline V CDR1 and CDR2: LGHDT, YNNKEL (reference sequence). This CDR3 comprises 17 residues. Trimming took 1 base from V and 5 from J; bases not matched to a gene: 9. For the CDR3, the DNA is TGTGCCAGCAGCCAAGGGGGATCTAGCGGGGGGTCGGAGACCCAGTACTTC. It codes for CASSQGGSSGGSETQYF.

This clonotype was recorded a few times. This chain uses TRBV5-4 with TRBJ2-3, with TRBD2 as a possible D gene (6 bases). This CDR3 is 13 amino acids long. Germline V CDR1 and CDR2: SGHNT, YYREEE (reference sequence). Trimming cost V 2 bases and J 4 bases, with 8 bases left between them. CDR3 in amino acids: CASSFRESDTQYF. The CDR3 coding sequence is TGTGCCAGCAGCTTTCGGGAGTCAGATACGCAGTATTTT.

This clonotype has just a few counts. The chain joins TRBV28 to TRBJ2-7; 7 bases are a match to TRBD1. CDR1 and CDR2 (germline): MDHEN, SYDVKM. The CDR3 is 15 amino acids. J was trimmed by 4 bases and V by 6 bases; bases with no gene match: 12. The CDR3 DNA reads as TGTGCCAGCAGCCAAGCCACAGGGGAACCGTACGAGCAGTACTTC. This gives the protein CASSQATGEPYEQYF.

The chain couples TRBV24-1 to TRBJ2-3; 7 bases are shared with TRBD2. The V segment lost 7 bases and the J segment 3 bases; nucleotides outside the gene matches: 3. There are 13 residues in the CDR3. CDR1 is KGHDR and CDR2 is SFDVKD in the germline V gene. The CDR3 here is CATRLAETDTQYF. CDR3 sequence (DNA): TGTGCCACCAGGCTAGCGGAGACAGATACGCAGTATTTT.

This clonotype has only a few counts. The rearrangement links TRBV4-3 to TRBJ2-7; 11 nucleotides agree with TRBD2. Germline-derived CDR1 and CDR2 are LGHNA and YSLEER. The CDR3 runs to 15 residues. Trimming removed 1 base from V and 7 bases from J; junction bases left unmatched: 6. Here the CDR3 reads CASSQALAGGGEQYF. The CDR3 region has the DNA TGCGCCAGCAGCCAAGCCCTAGCGGGAGGAGGGGAGCAGTACTTC.

This clonotype was picked up a small number of times. V gene TRBV4-1 combines with J gene TRBJ1-2; D perhaps matches TRBD1 (5 bases). Trimming took 4 bases from V and 4 from J, leaving 19 bases between them. This CDR3 spans 16 amino acids. Germline V gene sequence: CDR1 MGHRA, CDR2 YSYEKL. The CDR3 loop is CASSLSRQPGAYGYTF. CDR3 in DNA: TGCGCCAGCAGCCTTTCTAGACAGCCTGGCGCCTATGGCTACACCTTC.

Only a few counts were recorded for this clonotype. The chain uses TRBV19 and TRBJ1-1, with D unclear. V lost 3 bases and J 2 bases, leaving 10 bases between the germline ends. Germline V CDR1 and CDR2: LNHDA, SQIVND (reference sequence). The CDR3 is 14 residues long. The CDR3 region has the DNA TGTGCCAGTAGTATCGAGCTTCTCAACACTGAAGCTTTCTTT. Its translation is CASSIELLNTEAFF.

This clonotype was counted at least ten times. This chain connects TRBV7-2 to TRBJ2-2; D perhaps matches TRBD1 (6 bases). Trimming left V 1 base short and J 2 bases short, with 8 bases between. The CDR3 runs to 15 residues. Germline-derived CDR1 and CDR2 are SGHTA and FQGNSA. CDR3 in DNA: TGTGCCAGCAGCTTAGTACAGGGCAACACCGGGGAGCTGTTTTTT. Translating gives CASSLVQGNTGELFF.

The chain joins TRBV4-2 to TRBJ2-7; 10 bases are a match to TRBD1. The CDR3 has 15 residues. Unmatched junction bases numbered 4, after V lost 0 bases and J lost 5 bases. Germline V CDR1 and CDR2: LGHNA, YNFKEQ. Here the CDR3 reads CASSQDGTGVDEQYF. The DNA for the CDR3 is TGTGCCAGCAGCCAAGACGGGACAGGGGTTGACGAGCAGTACTTC.

This clonotype was seen repeatedly, ten times or more. The chain couples TRBV7-9 to TRBJ2-1; tentative D call: TRBD1 (6 bases). Trimming left V 5 bases short and J 5 bases short, with 16 bases between. CDR3 length: 15 residues. Germline-derived CDR1 and CDR2 are SEHNR and FQNEAQ (reference sequence). CDR3 bases: TGTGCCAGCAGCCTCGGGACACGGGGCAACAATGAGCAGTTCTTC. It is translated as CASSLGTRGNNEQFF.

V and J are TRBV15 and TRBJ1-1; TRBD1 matches 8 bases. CDR1 is LNHNV and CDR2 is YYDKDF in the germline V gene (reference sequence). The CDR3 spans 14 residues. The J segment lost 1 base and the V segment lost 3 bases, leaving 1 base of the junction unmatched. The CDR3 region is CATSSDRGNTEAFF. CDR3 DNA: TGTGCCACCAGCAGCGACAGGGGGAACACTGAAGCTTTCTTT.

The gene calls are TRBV29-1 and TRBJ2-3; 9 positions agree with TRBD2. Per germline, CDR1 SQVTM and CDR2 ANQGSEA. With 1 base clipped from V and 7 bases from J, the junction kept 9 bases outside the gene matches. The CDR3 contains 15 residues. CDR3 nucleotides: TGCAGCGTTGAAGGCATAGCGGGAGCACGGTATACGCAGTATTTT. It yields the protein CSVEGIAGARYTQYF.

This clonotype was counted only a few times. The rearrangement joins TRBV6-2 or TRBV6-3 to TRBJ2-1, with a weak D call TRBD2 (7 bases). The CDR3 has 12 amino acids. Trimming took off 10 bases at V and 10 bases at J, with 17 bases between the two ends. CDR1 is MNHEY, CDR2 SVGEGT, per germline. In nucleotides, the CDR3 is TGTGCCACCGGGGGGAGGGGGGAGGAGCAGTTCTTC. It translates to CATGGRGEEQFF.

This chain uses TRBV7-2 with TRBJ2-7, with D tentatively TRBD1 (6 bases). Trimming removed 5 bases at V and 0 bases at J, with 11 bases between. From germline, CDR1 is SGHTA and CDR2 FQGNSA. The CDR3 sequence is 14 residues long. CDR3 residues: CASSLRQDSYEQYF. The CDR3 DNA sequence: TGTGCCAGCAGCCTCAGACAGGACTCCTACGAGCAGTACTTC.

The table lists this clonotype with many counts. V and J are TRBV7-3 and TRBJ2-1; D possibly corresponds to TRBD1 (6 bases). Germline-derived CDR1 and CDR2 are SGHTA and FQGTGA. V was shortened by 5 bases and J by 0 bases, with 23 bases between the two germline ends. The CDR3 sequence is 19 residues long. CDR3: CASSPIHPPRGISYNEQFF. The CDR3 DNA is TGTGCCAGCAGCCCAATACACCCTCCTAGGGGGATCTCCTACAATGAGCAGTTCTTC. Drawing the rest from reference TRBV7-3 and TRBJ2-1, the complete variable domain is GAGVSQTPSNKVTEKGKYVELRCDPISGHTALYWYRQSLGQGPEFLIYFQGTGAADDSGLPNDRFFAVRPEGSVSTLKIQRTERGDSAVYLCASSPIHPPRGISYNEQFFGPGTRLTVL.

This clonotype was recorded a few times. The rearrangement joins TRBV6-5 to TRBJ2-1; 8 bases fit TRBD1. The V and J ends lost 5 bases and 7 bases, in that order; junction bases with no gene match: 7. Per germline, CDR1 MNHEY and CDR2 SVGAGI. This CDR3 has 14 residues. This chain's CDR3 is CASSLWTGTNEQFF. The CDR3 DNA reads TGTGCCAGCAGTCTCTGGACAGGGACGAATGAGCAGTTCTTC.